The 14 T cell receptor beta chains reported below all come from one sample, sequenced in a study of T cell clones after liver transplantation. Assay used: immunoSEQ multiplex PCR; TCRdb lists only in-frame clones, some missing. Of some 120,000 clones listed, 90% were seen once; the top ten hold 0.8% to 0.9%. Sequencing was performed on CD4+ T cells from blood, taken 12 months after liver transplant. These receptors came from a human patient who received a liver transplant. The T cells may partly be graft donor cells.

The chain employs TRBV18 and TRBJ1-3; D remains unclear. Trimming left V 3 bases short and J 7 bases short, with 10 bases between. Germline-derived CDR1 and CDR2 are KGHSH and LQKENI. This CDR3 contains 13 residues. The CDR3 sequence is CASSPRASNTIYF. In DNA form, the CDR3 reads TGTGCCAGCTCACCTCGGGCCAGCAACACCATATATTTT.

The CDR3 DNA sequence: TGTGCCAGCAGCCCAAGGGGACAGGGTGGAACTGAAGCTTTCTTT. Translation: CASSPRGQGGTEAFF. This sequence joins TRBV7-9 and TRBJ1-1, with 9 bases matching TRBD1. The CDR3 has 15 residues. The trim removed 5 bases at V and 5 bases at J, leaving 9 bases unmatched. Germline CDR1 SEHNR, CDR2 FQNEAQ (reference sequence). The complete variable domain, with remaining parts taken from reference TRBV7-9 and TRBJ1-1, reads DTGVSQNPRHKITKRGQNVTFRCDPISEHNRLYWYRQTLGQGPEFLTYFQNEAQLEKSRLLSDRFSAERPKGSFSTLEIQRTEQGDSAMYLCASSPRGQGGTEAFFGQGTRLTVV.

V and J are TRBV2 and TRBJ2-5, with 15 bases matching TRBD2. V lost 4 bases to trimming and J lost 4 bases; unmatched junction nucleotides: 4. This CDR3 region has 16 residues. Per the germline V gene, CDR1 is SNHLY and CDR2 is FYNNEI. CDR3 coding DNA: TGTGCCAGCAGTGGTGGACTAGCGGGAGGGTCAGAGACCCAGTACTTC. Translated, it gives CASSGGLAGGSETQYF.

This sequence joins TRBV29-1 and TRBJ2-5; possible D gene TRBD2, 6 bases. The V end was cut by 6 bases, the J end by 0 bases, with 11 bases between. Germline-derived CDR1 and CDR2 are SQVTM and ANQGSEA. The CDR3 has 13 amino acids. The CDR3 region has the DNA TGCAGCGTAGTTAGCGGAAACCAAGAGACCCAGTACTTC. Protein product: CSVVSGNQETQYF.

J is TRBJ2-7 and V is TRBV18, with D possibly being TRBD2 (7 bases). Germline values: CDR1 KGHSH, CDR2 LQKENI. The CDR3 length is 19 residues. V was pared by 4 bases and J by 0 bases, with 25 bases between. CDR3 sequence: CASSQRQGRGEHSSYEQYF. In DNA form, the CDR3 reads TGTGCCAGCTCACAAAGACAAGGGAGGGGGGAGCATAGCTCCTACGAGCAGTACTTC.

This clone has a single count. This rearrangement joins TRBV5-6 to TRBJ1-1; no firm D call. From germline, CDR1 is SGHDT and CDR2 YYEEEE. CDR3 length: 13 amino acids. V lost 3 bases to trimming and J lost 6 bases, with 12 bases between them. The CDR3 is CASSSVRPSEAFF. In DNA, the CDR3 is TGTGCCAGCAGCTCGGTAAGGCCCTCTGAAGCTTTCTTT.

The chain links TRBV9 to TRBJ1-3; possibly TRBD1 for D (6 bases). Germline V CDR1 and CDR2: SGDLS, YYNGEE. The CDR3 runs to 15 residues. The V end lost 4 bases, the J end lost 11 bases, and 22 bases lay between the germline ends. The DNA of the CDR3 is TGTGCCAGCAGCCCTACAGGGACGTCAGTGATGGCCATATATTTT. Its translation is CASSPTGTSVMAIYF.

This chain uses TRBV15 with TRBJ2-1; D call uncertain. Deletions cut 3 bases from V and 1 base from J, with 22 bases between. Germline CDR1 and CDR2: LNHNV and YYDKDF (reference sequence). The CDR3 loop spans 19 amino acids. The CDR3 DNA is TGTGCCACCAGCAGGGGGTACGCGCCATCAGGTGAATCCTACAATGAGCAGTTCTTC. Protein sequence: CATSRGYAPSGESYNEQFF.

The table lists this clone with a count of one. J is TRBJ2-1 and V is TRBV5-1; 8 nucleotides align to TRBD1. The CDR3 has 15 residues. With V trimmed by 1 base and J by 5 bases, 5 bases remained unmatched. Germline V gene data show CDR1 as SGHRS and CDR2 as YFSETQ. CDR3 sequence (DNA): TGCGCCAGCAGCTTGTTACAGGGGGTGAACAATGAGCAGTTCTTC. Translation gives CASSLLQGVNNEQFF.

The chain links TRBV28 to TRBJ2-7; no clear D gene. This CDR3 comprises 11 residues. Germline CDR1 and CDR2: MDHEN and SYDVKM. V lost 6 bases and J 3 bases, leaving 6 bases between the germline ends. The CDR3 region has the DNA TGTGCCAGCAGCAAGGTCTACGAGCAGTACTTC. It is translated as CASSKVYEQYF.

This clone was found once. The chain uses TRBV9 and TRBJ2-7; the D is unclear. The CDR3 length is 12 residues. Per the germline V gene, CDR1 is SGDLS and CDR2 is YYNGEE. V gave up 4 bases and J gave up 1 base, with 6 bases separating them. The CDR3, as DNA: TGTGCCAGCAGCCCAGGTTCCTACGAGCAGTACTTC. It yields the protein CASSPGSYEQYF.

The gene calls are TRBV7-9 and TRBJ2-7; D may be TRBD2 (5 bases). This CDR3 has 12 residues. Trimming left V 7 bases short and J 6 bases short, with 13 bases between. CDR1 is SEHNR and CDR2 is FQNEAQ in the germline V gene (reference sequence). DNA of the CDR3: TGTGCCAGCACCGGGGTAGCGCCCGAGCAGTACTTC. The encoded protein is CASTGVAPEQYF.

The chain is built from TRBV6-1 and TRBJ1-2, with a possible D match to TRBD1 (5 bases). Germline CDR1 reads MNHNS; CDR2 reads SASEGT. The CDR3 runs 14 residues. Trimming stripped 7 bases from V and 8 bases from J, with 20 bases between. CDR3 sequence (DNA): TGTGCCAGCATTGAGGGGCGCTACCGGAGGGGCTACACCTTC. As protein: CASIEGRYRRGYTF.

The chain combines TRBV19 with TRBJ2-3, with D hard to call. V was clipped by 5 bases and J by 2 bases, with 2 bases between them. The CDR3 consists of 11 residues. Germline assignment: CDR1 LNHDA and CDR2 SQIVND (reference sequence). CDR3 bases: TGTGCCAGTAGTTTCACAGATACGCAGTATTTT. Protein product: CASSFTDTQYF. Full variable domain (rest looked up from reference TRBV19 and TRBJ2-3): DGGITQSPKYLFRKEGQNVTLSCEQNLNHDAMYWYRQDPGQGLRLIYYSQIVNDFQKGDIAEGYSVSREKKESFPLTVTSAQKNPTAFYLCASSFTDTQYFGPGTRLTVL.